Detailed here is one TCR beta chain. Its antigen remains unidentified. This CDR3 spans 13 amino acids. V was trimmed by 3 bases and J by 0 bases, leaving 5 bases between them. These data are taken from a study of T cell responses to AZD1222 COVID-19 vaccine. Whole-study results and caveats: Clonal diversity may have been underestimated, and the donors were mostly white British, with more females than males.

Using immunoSEQ multiplex PCR, the repertoire was profiled, and TCRdb retains in-frame clones only, with some absent. The sample records about 180,000 clones, approximately 90% being singletons. The V gene is TRBV5-7, the J gene TRBJ2-3; possibly TRBD1 or TRBD2 for D (5 bases each). TRBV5-7 is noted as an ORF with a role that remains uncertain. This specimen consisted of peripheral blood, obtained on day 0 of AZD1222 vaccination. The source of this sequence is an adult in good health. CDR3 DNA sequence: TGTGCCAGCAGCTGGGACAGCACAGATACGCAGTATTTT. This sequence encodes CASSWDSTDTQYF.